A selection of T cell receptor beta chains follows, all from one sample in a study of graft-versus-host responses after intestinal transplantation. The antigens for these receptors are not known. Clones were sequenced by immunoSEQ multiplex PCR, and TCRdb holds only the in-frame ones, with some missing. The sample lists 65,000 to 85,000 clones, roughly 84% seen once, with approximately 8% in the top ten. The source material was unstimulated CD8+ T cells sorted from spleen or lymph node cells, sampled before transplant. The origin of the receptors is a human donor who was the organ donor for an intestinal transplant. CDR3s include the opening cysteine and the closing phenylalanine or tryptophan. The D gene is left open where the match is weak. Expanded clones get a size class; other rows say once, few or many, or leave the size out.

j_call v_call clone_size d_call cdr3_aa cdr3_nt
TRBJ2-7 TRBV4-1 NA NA CASSQRGVGLEDYEQYF TGCGCCAGCAGCCAACGGGGTGTAGGGCTGGAGGACTACGAGCAGTACTTC
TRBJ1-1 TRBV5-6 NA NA CASSLDFVGGSKAFF TGTGCCAGCAGCTTGGATTTCGTGGGAGGAAGTAAAGCTTTCTTT
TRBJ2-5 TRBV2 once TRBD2 CASSFRLAQETQYF TGTGCCAGCAGTTTCCGACTAGCCCAGGAGACCCAGTACTTC
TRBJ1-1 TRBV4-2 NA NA CASSQFPVDLRTEAFF TGTGCCAGCAGCCAATTTCCCGTGGATTTAAGGACTGAAGCTTTCTTT
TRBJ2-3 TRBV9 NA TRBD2 CASSVWLAGSTDTQYF TGTGCCAGCAGCGTATGGCTAGCGGGGAGCACAGATACGCAGTATTTT
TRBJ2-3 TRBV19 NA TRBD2 CASSIALAGGPSTDTQYF TGTGCCAGTAGTATAGCACTAGCGGGGGGGCCTAGCACAGATACGCAGTATTTT
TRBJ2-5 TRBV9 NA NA CASSVGGGLQETQYF TGTGCCAGCAGCGTAGGTGGGGGACTCCAAGAGACCCAGTACTTC
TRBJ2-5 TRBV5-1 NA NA CASSLGERQYF TGCGCCAGCAGCTTGGGGGAGCGGCAGTACTTC
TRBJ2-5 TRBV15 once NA CATSREKSAGETQYF TGTGCCACCAGCAGAGAAAAGTCCGCTGGGGAGACCCAGTACTTC
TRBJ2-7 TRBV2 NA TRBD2 CASSVPTSGGAFSYEQYF TGTGCCAGCAGTGTACCGACTAGCGGGGGGGCCTTTAGCTACGAGCAGTACTTC
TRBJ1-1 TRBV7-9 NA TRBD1 CASSPSDRGSGFTEAFF TGTGCCAGCAGCCCTTCGGACAGGGGCTCGGGTTTCACTGAAGCTTTCTTT
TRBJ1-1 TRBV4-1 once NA CASTQTTQNTEAFF TGCGCCAGCACCCAGACGACACAAAACACTGAAGCTTTCTTT
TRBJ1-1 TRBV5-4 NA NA CASSLMQAGDTEAFF TGTGCCAGCAGCTTGATGCAGGCCGGGGACACTGAAGCTTTCTTT
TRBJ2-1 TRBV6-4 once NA CASSDGTAINEQFF TGTGCCAGCAGTGACGGGACGGCAATCAATGAGCAGTTCTTC
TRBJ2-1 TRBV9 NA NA CASSPIYLSEQFF TGTGCCAGCAGCCCCATTTATCTCAGTGAGCAGTTCTTC
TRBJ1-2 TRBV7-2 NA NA CASSLLPPDHYGYTF TGTGCCAGCAGCTTACTGCCCCCCGATCATTATGGCTACACCTTC
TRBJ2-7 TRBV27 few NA CASSFSGGSYEQYF TGTGCCAGCAGTTTCTCAGGGGGGTCCTACGAGCAGTACTTC